Below, 16 T cell receptor beta chains from the same sample are listed, as sequenced in a study of circulating and synovial CD4+ cells in juvenile arthritis. TCRdb's table, derived via immunoSEQ multiplex PCR, lists solely in-frame clones and lacks some. The table has 30,000 to 35,000 clones, 95% to 96% seen once. Material for sequencing was CD4+ T cells from blood. These receptors were taken from a human donor with juvenile idiopathic arthritis.

This clone was observed a single time. The chain joins TRBV2 to TRBJ2-3, with 8 nucleotides matching TRBD1. This CDR3 has 14 amino acids. The germline V gene encodes CDR1 SNHLY and CDR2 FYNNEI. Trimming took 6 bases from V and 2 from J; bases not matched to a gene: 4. The chain's CDR3 is CASRDRAPTDTQYF. CDR3 in DNA: TGTGCCAGCAGGGACAGGGCGCCCACAGATACGCAGTATTTT.

V usage is TRBV27 and J usage is TRBJ1-2; 7 bases align to TRBD1. There are 14 residues in the CDR3. Looked up from germline, CDR1 is MNHEY and CDR2 is SMNVEV (reference sequence). J was trimmed by 8 bases and V by 0 bases; bases with no gene match: 6. CDR3 DNA: TGTGCCAGCAGTTTATCCGGAGGGGGCTGGGGCTACACCTTC. Protein sequence: CASSLSGGGWGYTF.

This chain connects TRBV29-1 to TRBJ2-4, with D possibly TRBD1 on 5 matching bases. The CDR3 consists of 13 residues. Germline lookup yields CDR1 SQVTM and CDR2 ANQGSEA. The germline V and J ends were trimmed by 4 bases and 7 bases, with 14 bases remaining between them. The DNA of the CDR3 is TGCAGCGTTGCCCGCAGGGTCTCGAACATTCAGTACTTC. Translating gives CSVARRVSNIQYF. The variable domain in full, with the rest retrieved from reference TRBV29-1 and TRBJ2-4, is SAVISQKPSRDICQRGTSLTIQCQVDSQVTMMFWYRQQPGQSLTLIATANQGSEATYESGFVIDKFPISRPNLTFSTLTVSNMSPEDSSIYLCSVARRVSNIQYFGAGTRLSVL.

This sequence joins TRBV6-1 and TRBJ2-5, with TRBD2 matching 10 bases. From germline, CDR1 is MNHNS and CDR2 SASEGT. V trimming: 7 bases; J trimming: 7 bases; junction bases outside the gene matches: 12. This CDR3 contains 15 residues. DNA of the CDR3: TGTGCCAGCACCCCCGCGGGACTAGCGTCCGGGACCCAGTACTTC. It translates to CASTPAGLASGTQYF.

The rearrangement joins TRBV27 to TRBJ2-1; perhaps TRBD2 as D (6 bases). Germline CDR1 MNHEY, CDR2 SMNVEV (reference sequence). The V end lost 7 bases, the J end lost 0 bases, and 31 bases lay between the germline ends. This CDR3 comprises 21 residues. The CDR3 DNA reads as TGTGCCAGCACTACAACGAGGCCTCGTGCCGGCGGGACCTACTCCTACAATGAGCAGTTCTTC. Its protein is CASTTTRPRAGGTYSYNEQFF.

V usage is TRBV6-6 and J usage is TRBJ1-1, with 7 bases matching TRBD1. V lost 5 bases and J lost 5; bases outside the gene matches: 5. This CDR3 has 13 residues. Germline V gives CDR1 MNHNY, CDR2 SVGAGI (reference sequence). The CDR3 spells CASSTTGITEAFF. As DNA, the CDR3 is TGTGCCAGCAGTACGACAGGGATAACTGAAGCTTTCTTT.

This chain links TRBV28 with TRBJ2-1; TRBD2 agrees at 13 bases. There are 17 residues in the CDR3. From germline, CDR1 is MDHEN and CDR2 SYDVKM. Losses at the gene ends were 2 bases for V and 9 bases for J; bases not matched to a gene: 10. The CDR3 coding sequence is TGTGCCAGCAGTTTAAGCCGCACTAGCGGGAGGGGGAGTGAGCAGTTCTTC. Protein sequence: CASSLSRTSGRGSEQFF.

The V call is TRBV7-3, the J call TRBJ2-2, with TRBD1 as a possible D gene (6 bases). V was cut by 5 bases and J by 4 bases, with 11 bases left in between. Germline CDR1 reads SGHTA; CDR2 reads FQGTGA. The CDR3 has 14 residues. Written as DNA, the CDR3 is TGTGCCAGCAGCAAAGGACAGCTCACCGGGGAGCTGTTTTTT. Translated: CASSKGQLTGELFF.

The chain combines TRBV5-1 with TRBJ2-3; the D gene is possibly TRBD1 (6 bases). Germline CDR1 reads SGHRS; CDR2 reads YFSETQ. V lost 0 bases and J lost 0, with 11 bases in between. CDR3 length: 16 amino acids. CDR3 coding DNA: TGCGCCAGCAGCTTGGGGGGGCCCTCTAGCACAGATACGCAGTATTTT. Its protein is CASSLGGPSSTDTQYF.

CDR3 nucleotides: TGTGCCAGCAGCTCTTACTCAAGACAGGGGGCAGATACGCAGTATTTT. Encoded protein: CASSSYSRQGADTQYF. V is TRBV9 and J is TRBJ2-3; 9 nucleotides line up with TRBD1. V lost 4 bases to trimming and J lost 4 bases; unmatched junction nucleotides: 10. The CDR3 is 16 residues long. Per germline, CDR1 SGDLS and CDR2 YYNGEE.

This chain connects TRBV6-1 to TRBJ2-3; TRBD2 agrees at 7 bases. The J segment lost 4 bases and the V segment lost 1 base, leaving 2 bases of the junction unmatched. From germline, CDR1 is MNHNS and CDR2 SASEGT. The CDR3 sequence is 14 residues long. CDR3 DNA sequence: TGTGCCAGCAGTGAAGGGCTAGCGGCAGATACGCAGTATTTT. Protein product: CASSEGLAADTQYF.

The chain employs TRBV4-2 and TRBJ2-3; no reliable D call. The V end lost 1 base, the J end lost 6 bases, and 23 bases lay between the germline ends. The CDR3 runs 18 residues. CDR1 is LGHNA and CDR2 is YNFKEQ in the germline V gene. The CDR3 is CASSQVLVRLSTGDTQYF. DNA for the CDR3: TGTGCCAGCAGCCAAGTGCTGGTCAGACTTTCGACCGGGGATACGCAGTATTTT.

The chain links TRBV9 to TRBJ2-2; 9 bases line up with TRBD2. Germline V lookup: CDR1 SGDLS, CDR2 YYNGEE. CDR3 length equals 17 residues. Trimming took 0 bases from V and 0 from J; bases not matched to a gene: 3. CDR3: CASSVAGLAANTGELFF. The CDR3 coding sequence is TGTGCCAGCAGCGTAGCGGGACTAGCAGCGAACACCGGGGAGCTGTTTTTT.

The chain is built from TRBV25-1 and TRBJ2-1, with TRBD2 as a possible D gene (5 bases). V lost 4 bases and J lost 9, with 13 bases in between. The CDR3 contains 13 residues. Per germline, CDR1 MGHDK and CDR2 SYGVNS. The CDR3 reads CASSGRSPSEQFF. Written as DNA, the CDR3 is TGTGCCAGCAGTGGGAGGTCCCCCAGTGAGCAGTTCTTC.

This chain connects TRBV28 to TRBJ2-5; D gene uncertain. CDR3 size: 14 residues. Trimming cost V 6 bases and J 1 base, with 12 bases left between them. Germline CDR1 and CDR2: MDHEN and SYDVKM. CDR3 in DNA: TGTGCCAGCAGCCGATCAGGTGGCCAAGAGACCCAGTACTTC. Translating gives CASSRSGGQETQYF.

This chain uses TRBV5-1 with TRBJ2-7; D might be TRBD1 (5 bases). Germline CDR1 SGHRS, CDR2 YFSETQ. V lost 0 bases to trimming and J lost 7 bases, with 14 bases between them. This CDR3 has 14 residues. The CDR3 region is CASSLGGQGREQYF. CDR3 coding DNA: TGCGCCAGCAGCTTGGGAGGTCAGGGTCGGGAGCAGTACTTC.